This T cell receptor (beta chain) was observed in a study of shared clonotypes between healthy human individuals. Measured with immunoSEQ multiplex PCR; TCRdb has only the in-frame clones, and not every one. The table shows some 690,000 clones, with roughly 91% occurring only once. This clone was recorded once. The CDR3 sequence is 17 residues long. Germline CDR1 and CDR2: MGHRA and YSYEKL. The germline V and J ends were trimmed by 0 bases and 4 bases, with 13 bases remaining between them. Sequences were obtained from memory CD8+ T cells from PBMCs. The sample's subset: CD45RO+ cells pooled with CCR7-negative TemRA cells. The clonotype was recovered from a man between 18 and 29 years old in good health. Some clones in this sample may be carry-over from other donors' samples. The chain combines TRBV4-1 with TRBJ1-6; no clear D gene. CDR3 residues: CASSQESMGYYNSPLHF. The CDR3 DNA reads TGCGCCAGCAGCCAAGAGAGTATGGGTTATTATAATTCACCCCTCCACTTT.